Shown below are 28 T cell receptor beta chains from a single sample sequenced in a study of shared clonotypes between healthy human individuals. Positive CCR7 selection of CD45RO-negative cells yielded the naive CD8 cells, and terminally differentiated effector memory CD45RA+ cells were excluded. This table comes from immunoSEQ multiplex PCR, and its TCRdb copy is limited to in-frame clones, with some not included. This sample has about 800,000 clones, with around 96% found just once. Sample: naive CD8+ T cells sorted from blood. The receptors here all came from a man aged 30 to 45 in good health.

The chain joins TRBV28 to TRBJ2-7, with 8 bases that match TRBD1. Germline V lookup: CDR1 MDHEN, CDR2 SYDVKM. The ends lost 6 bases at V and 3 bases at J; junction bases unmatched: 7. This CDR3 is built from 14 residues. The CDR3 spells CASRAGQGHYEQYF. CDR3 DNA: TGTGCCAGCAGGGCCGGACAGGGCCACTACGAGCAGTACTTC. Based on the CDR3 plus reference TRBV28 and TRBJ2-7, the full variable domain is DVKVTQSSRYLVKRTGEKVFLECVQDMDHENMFWYRQDPGLGLRLIYFSYDVKMKEKGDIPEGYSVSREKKERFSLILESASTNQTSMYLCASRAGQGHYEQYFGPGTRLTVT.

This clone has more than one count but fewer than ten. Other DNA sequences in this sample translate to the same CDR3. The chain combines TRBV7-9 with TRBJ2-7; D gene ambiguous. Germline V gives CDR1 SEHNR, CDR2 FQNEAQ (reference sequence). Trimming removed 6 bases at V and 2 bases at J, with 8 bases between. The CDR3 sequence is 12 residues long. The CDR3 sequence is CASSLVPYEQYF. DNA of the CDR3: TGTGCCAGCAGTCTAGTACCCTACGAGCAGTACTTC. The full variable domain, its missing parts supplied by reference TRBV7-9 and TRBJ2-7, is DTGVSQNPRHKITKRGQNVTFRCDPISEHNRLYWYRQTLGQGPEFLTYFQNEAQLEKSRLLSDRFSAERPKGSFSTLEIQRTEQGDSAMYLCASSLVPYEQYFGPGTRLTVT.

The V call is TRBV7-8, the J call TRBJ2-7; no firm D call. The ends were cut back, 6 bases at V and 2 bases at J, with 11 bases in the middle. Per the germline V gene, CDR1 is SGHVS and CDR2 is FQNEAQ. CDR3 length: 13 amino acids. The CDR3 DNA reads as TGTGCCAGCAGGTCTCGCCCCACCTACGAGCAGTACTTC. Protein sequence: CASRSRPTYEQYF.

The rearrangement joins TRBV4-1 to TRBJ2-5, with 7 bases matching TRBD1. Germline trimming cut 0 bases from V and 5 bases from J; bases unmatched to any gene: 18. Germline CDR1 is MGHRA and CDR2 is YSYEKL. This CDR3 is built from 19 residues. The CDR3 sequence: CASSQDPVVLDRLTETQYF. CDR3 coding DNA: TGCGCCAGCAGCCAAGATCCGGTTGTTTTGGACAGGTTAACGGAGACCCAGTACTTC.

This chain links TRBV11-2 with TRBJ2-7, with 9 bases matching TRBD2. The ends lost 0 bases at V and 6 bases at J; junction bases unmatched: 3. The CDR3 extends over 14 amino acids. CDR1 is SGHAT and CDR2 is FQNNGV in the germline V gene. In nucleotides, the CDR3 is TGTGCCAGCAGCTTAGACCTAGCGGGATTCGAGCAGTACTTC. It specifies CASSLDLAGFEQYF.

The chain is built from TRBV9 and TRBJ2-3, with TRBD1 as a possible D gene (6 bases). The V end was cut by 3 bases, the J end by 0 bases, with 23 bases between. This CDR3 spans 19 amino acids. CDR1 and CDR2 (germline): SGDLS, YYNGEE. CDR3 sequence reads: CASSGALGAREPSTDTQYF. For the CDR3, the DNA is TGTGCCAGCAGCGGCGCTTTGGGGGCAAGGGAACCTAGCACAGATACGCAGTATTTT.

Only one count was recorded for this clone. This chain uses TRBV5-4 with TRBJ2-1; perhaps TRBD2 as D (6 bases). This CDR3 spans 18 amino acids. The germline V and J ends were trimmed by 1 base and 4 bases, with 21 bases remaining between them. Germline V gene lookup returns CDR1 SGHNT and CDR2 YYREEE (reference sequence). In DNA, the CDR3 is TGTGCCAGCAGCTTGAAATTGGGATTGGGCGGGATTTACAATGAGCAGTTCTTC. Translating it yields CASSLKLGLGGIYNEQFF. Drawing the rest from reference TRBV5-4 and TRBJ2-1, the complete variable domain is ETGVTQSPTHLIKTRGQQVTLRCSSQSGHNTVSWYQQALGQGPQFIFQYYREEENGRGNFPPRFSGLQFPNYSSELNVNALELDDSALYLCASSLKLGLGGIYNEQFFGPGTRLTVL.

This sequence joins TRBV7-2 and TRBJ2-7, with 7 nucleotides matching TRBD1. Germline V gives CDR1 SGHTA, CDR2 FQGNSA. Losses at the gene ends were 4 bases for V and 4 bases for J; bases not matched to a gene: 1. The CDR3 consists of 12 residues. This CDR3 is CASSYRGYEQYF. For the CDR3, the DNA is TGTGCCAGCAGCTACAGGGGTTACGAGCAGTACTTC.

V usage is TRBV4-3 and J usage is TRBJ1-1; tentatively, D is TRBD1 (6 bases). Germline V lookup: CDR1 LGHNA, CDR2 YSLEER. Trimming took off 2 bases at V and 6 bases at J, with 10 bases between the two ends. The CDR3 contains 13 residues. The CDR3 sequence: CASSQQQGSEAFF. The CDR3 nucleotides are TGCGCCAGCAGCCAACAACAGGGCTCTGAAGCTTTCTTT.

Concerning this clone itself: This sample includes further DNA sequences coding for the same CDR3. The chain joins TRBV27 to TRBJ2-7; D might be TRBD1 (6 bases). Germline CDR1 and CDR2: MNHEY and SMNVEV (reference sequence). CDR3 length: 15 amino acids. V was cut by 1 base and J by 3 bases, with 13 bases left in between. The CDR3 nucleotides are TGTGCCAGCAGTTTATACCCCAGGGGAAGCTACGAGCAGTACTTC. Protein: CASSLYPRGSYEQYF.

The chain joins TRBV7-2 to TRBJ2-7; D tentatively reads TRBD1 or TRBD2 (7 bases each). The germline V gene encodes CDR1 SGHTA and CDR2 FQGNSA. V dropped 3 bases and J dropped 2 bases, with 11 bases sitting between them. The CDR3 extends over 14 amino acids. The CDR3 sequence: CASSFPGGAYEQYF. The CDR3, as DNA: TGTGCCAGCAGCTTTCCAGGGGGGGCCTACGAGCAGTACTTC.

The V and J genes are TRBV5-6 and TRBJ1-2, with D possibly matching TRBD1 (5 bases). V was shortened by 2 bases and J by 4 bases, with 12 bases between the two germline ends. The CDR3 has 14 residues. Germline V CDR1 and CDR2: SGHDT, YYEEEE. DNA of the CDR3: TGTGCCAGCAGCTTTTGGGGGGGAGCCTATGGCTACACCTTC. Translation gives CASSFWGGAYGYTF.

The chain links TRBV29-1 to TRBJ2-2, with D uncertain. Trimming pared 3 bases from V and 2 bases from J, leaving 4 bases between. The CDR3 extends over 12 amino acids. Germline CDR1 is SQVTM and CDR2 is ANQGSEA. CDR3 amino acids: CSVDPNTGELFF. The CDR3 coding sequence is TGCAGCGTTGACCCTAACACCGGGGAGCTGTTTTTT.

The V gene is TRBV11-2, the J gene TRBJ2-1; TRBD2 agrees at 9 bases. Germline V gives CDR1 SGHAT, CDR2 FQNNGV. The CDR3 covers 17 residues. Losses at the gene ends were 4 bases for V and 0 bases for J; bases not matched to a gene: 7. CDR3 loop: CASSSPSGISSYNEQFF. CDR3 coding DNA: TGTGCCAGCAGCTCACCTAGCGGGATCAGCTCCTACAATGAGCAGTTCTTC.

The chain joins TRBV11-2 to TRBJ2-1; 13 bases agree with TRBD2. The ends lost 4 bases at V and 8 bases at J; junction bases unmatched: 2. CDR1 and CDR2 from the germline V gene are SGHAT and FQNNGV. CDR3 length equals 14 residues. The CDR3 DNA is TGTGCCAGCAGCTCCGGACTAGCGGGGGATGAGCAGTTCTTC. This translates into CASSSGLAGDEQFF.

This chain uses TRBV5-1 with TRBJ2-5, with TRBD2 identical over 7 bases. This CDR3 is 13 amino acids long. Germline CDR1 SGHRS, CDR2 YFSETQ. The J segment lost 5 bases and the V segment lost 2 bases, leaving 3 bases of the junction unmatched. CDR3 DNA: TGCGCCAGCAGCTTTTCTAGCGGTGAGACCCAGTACTTC. Translating it yields CASSFSSGETQYF.

This rearrangement joins TRBV5-1 to TRBJ2-7, with D unresolved. The CDR3 runs 14 residues. Trimming took off 0 bases at V and 4 bases at J, with 11 bases between the two ends. The germline CDR1 and CDR2 sequences are SGHRS and YFSETQ. CDR3 protein: CASSLGAFSYEQYF. CDR3 nucleotide sequence: TGCGCCAGCAGCTTGGGGGCCTTCTCTTACGAGCAGTACTTC.

This chain's CDR3 is CASSLSGTSGRAGRNEQYF. CDR3 bases: TGTGCCAGCAGCTTATCGGGGACTAGCGGGAGGGCCGGACGCAACGAGCAGTACTTC. The chain is built from TRBV7-8 and TRBJ2-7; 16 bases align to TRBD2. The germline gives CDR1 SGHVS, CDR2 FQNEAQ. V shed 2 bases and J 5 bases; nucleotides not matched to a gene: 12. The length of the CDR3 is 19 residues. Full variable domain (rest looked up from reference TRBV7-8 and TRBJ2-7): GAGVSQSPRYKVAKRGQDVALRCDPISGHVSLFWYQQALGQGPEFLTYFQNEAQLDKSGLPSDRFFAERPEGSVSTLKIQRTQQEDSAVYLCASSLSGTSGRAGRNEQYFGPGTRLTVT.

This chain links TRBV7-9 with TRBJ2-7; 10 bases map to TRBD2. CDR3 length equals 17 residues. Germline values: CDR1 SEHNR, CDR2 FQNEAQ (reference sequence). The J segment lost 2 bases and the V segment lost 5 bases, leaving 12 bases of the junction unmatched. The CDR3 here is CASSPSLLAGVPYEQYF. In DNA form, the CDR3 reads TGTGCCAGCAGCCCCAGCCTTCTAGCGGGAGTACCCTACGAGCAGTACTTC.

The rearrangement links TRBV6-5 to TRBJ2-7, with D possibly TRBD1 on 6 matching bases. This CDR3 spans 15 amino acids. Trimming took off 7 bases at V and 2 bases at J, with 18 bases between the two ends. CDR1 is MNHEY, CDR2 SVGAGI, per germline. The CDR3 protein is CASKREQGGPYEQYF. CDR3 DNA: TGTGCCAGCAAAAGAGAACAGGGTGGACCCTACGAGCAGTACTTC.

The CDR3 DNA reads as TGTGCCAGCAGGGGGGCCGGTCAGCCCCAGCATTTT. Protein sequence: CASRGAGQPQHF. The chain links TRBV7-9 to TRBJ1-5; possible D gene TRBD1, 6 bases. Germline-derived CDR1 and CDR2 are SEHNR and FQNEAQ (reference sequence). The CDR3 consists of 12 residues. V was shortened by 6 bases and J by 6 bases, with 9 bases between the two germline ends. The entire variable domain, with the rest obtained from reference TRBV7-9 and TRBJ1-5, is as follows: DTGVSQNPRHKITKRGQNVTFRCDPISEHNRLYWYRQTLGQGPEFLTYFQNEAQLEKSRLLSDRFSAERPKGSFSTLEIQRTEQGDSAMYLCASRGAGQPQHFGDGTRLSIL.

This clone occurred once. The rearrangement links TRBV28 to TRBJ1-3; possibly TRBD1 for D (5 bases). Trimming shortened V by 6 bases and J by 16 bases, and 19 bases separated the two germline ends. Germline values: CDR1 MDHEN, CDR2 SYDVKM. The CDR3 extends over 12 amino acids. CDR3 nucleotides: TGTGCCAGCAGCCCAACTCAGGGAGGTATCTATTTT. Residues: CASSPTQGGIYF.

The chain couples TRBV2 to TRBJ1-1; perhaps TRBD1 as D (5 bases). The V gene's germline CDR1 is SNHLY and CDR2 FYNNEI. This CDR3 region has 13 residues. The V gene lost 7 bases and the J gene lost 3 bases, with 12 bases spanning the gap. DNA of the CDR3: TGTGCCAGCAACCAGGGAGGGGACACTGAAGCTTTCTTT. This sequence encodes CASNQGGDTEAFF.

The chain links TRBV10-3 to TRBJ2-3; D unresolved. Per the germline V gene, CDR1 is ENHRY and CDR2 is SYGVKD. The germline V and J ends were trimmed by 4 bases and 2 bases, with 22 bases remaining between them. The CDR3 runs 18 residues. CDR3 in DNA: TGTGCCATCAGTGCAAGAGAAGGCGAGGAATTACTCACAGATACGCAGTATTTT. Protein sequence: CAISAREGEELLTDTQYF.

V gene TRBV7-9 combines with J gene TRBJ1-5; D is possibly TRBD1 (6 bases). Looked up from germline, CDR1 is SEHNR and CDR2 is FQNEAQ (reference sequence). V shed 4 bases and J shed 4 bases, with 14 bases lying between them. The CDR3 has 15 amino acids. CDR3 protein: CASSSTGTPNQPQHF. The DNA for the CDR3 is TGTGCCAGCAGCTCTACCGGGACACCGAATCAGCCCCAGCATTTT.

The chain joins TRBV10-1 to TRBJ2-7; 7 positions match TRBD1. In germline, CDR1 is WNHNN, CDR2 SYGVQD (reference sequence). This CDR3 has 14 amino acids. The trim removed 4 bases at V and 5 bases at J, leaving 8 bases unmatched. This CDR3 reads CASSARTGDHEQYF. The CDR3 DNA is TGCGCCAGCAGTGCTCGAACAGGGGACCACGAGCAGTACTTC.

The rearrangement uses TRBV6-1 and TRBJ1-4, with D possibly matching TRBD1 (5 bases). In germline, CDR1 is MNHNS, CDR2 SASEGT. V shed 4 bases and J shed 6 bases, with 12 bases lying between them. The CDR3 spans 14 residues. The CDR3 DNA follows: TGTGCCAGCAGTGGCGAGGGGCCGCATGAAAAACTGTTTTTT. This translates into CASSGEGPHEKLFF.

Note on this clone: This same CDR3 is encoded by further DNA sequences in the sample. The rearrangement joins TRBV5-1 to TRBJ2-7; no clear D. Per germline, CDR1 SGHRS and CDR2 YFSETQ. The length of the CDR3 is 14 residues. V was cut by 3 bases and J by 0 bases, with 10 bases left in between. CDR3 nucleotides: TGCGCCAGCAGCTGGACCAGTGGCTCCTACGAGCAGTACTTC. Its translation is CASSWTSGSYEQYF.